This entry lists 27 T cell receptor beta chains sequenced from one sample in a study of blood T cell repertoires in COVID-19. Measured with immunoSEQ multiplex PCR; TCRdb has only the in-frame clones, and not every one. The table has some 530,000 clones, 80% to 90% seen once. Material: peripheral blood. These receptors originate from a human donor in a cohort sampled during active COVID-19.

This chain uses TRBV19 with TRBJ2-1; tentatively, D is TRBD2 (5 bases). Germline V CDR1 and CDR2: LNHDA, SQIVND (reference sequence). This CDR3 is built from 12 residues. Trimming stripped 3 bases from V and 7 bases from J, with 7 bases between. CDR3 region: CASSIWRNEQFF. CDR3 sequence (DNA): TGTGCCAGTAGTATCTGGAGGAATGAGCAGTTCTTC. The full variable domain, rest sourced from reference TRBV19 and TRBJ2-1, is DGGITQSPKYLFRKEGQNVTLSCEQNLNHDAMYWYRQDPGQGLRLIYYSQIVNDFQKGDIAEGYSVSREKKESFPLTVTSAQKNPTAFYLCASSIWRNEQFFGPGTRLTVL.

CDR3 nucleotides: TGCAGCGTTGAGTATAGGGAGACTGAAGCTTTCTTT. It codes for CSVEYRETEAFF. V gene TRBV29-1 combines with J gene TRBJ1-1; D not resolved. The CDR3 has 12 amino acids. Trimming removed 3 bases from V and 5 bases from J, with 10 bases in between. Germline CDR1 and CDR2: SQVTM and ANQGSEA.

In this sample, this clone turned up once. The chain employs TRBV30 and TRBJ1-1, with D possibly matching TRBD1 (6 bases). V was clipped by 7 bases and J by 4 bases, with 13 bases between them. The length of the CDR3 is 12 residues. Looked up from germline, CDR1 is GTSNPN and CDR2 is SVGIG (reference sequence). The CDR3 DNA reads as TGTGCCTCGGCGGGGGGGCGCACTGAAGCTTTCTTT. This sequence encodes CASAGGRTEAFF.

The rearrangement links TRBV10-3 to TRBJ2-3, with 9 bases that match TRBD2. V was clipped by 5 bases and J by 6 bases; unmatched bases: 12. CDR3 length equals 16 residues. Looked up from germline, CDR1 is ENHRY and CDR2 is SYGVKD. CDR3 in DNA: TGTGCCATCAGTAGACTAGCGGACGCCCGCGGGGATACGCAGTATTTT. This codes for CAISRLADARGDTQYF.

This sequence joins TRBV12-3 or TRBV12-4 and TRBJ2-1; 7 nucleotides line up with TRBD1. After removal of 6 bases from V and 6 bases from J, the junction contained 5 bases not matched to a gene. This CDR3 contains 13 residues. The DNA of the CDR3 is TGTGCCAGCAGGGCCTCAGGGGGCAATGAGCAGTTCTTC. Translation: CASRASGGNEQFF.

CDR3 bases: TGTGCCTGGACCGGGACAGGGTCCTACAATGAGCAGTTCTTC. It specifies CAWTGTGSYNEQFF. The chain carries TRBV30 and TRBJ2-1; TRBD1 matches at 9 bases. CDR1 GTSNPN and CDR2 SVGIG come from the germline V gene (reference sequence). J gave up 1 base and V 4 bases, and 2 bases lay outside the gene matches. The CDR3 has 14 residues.

The chain uses TRBV12-1 and TRBJ2-5; the tabulated D call, TRBD2, remains unverified against the DNA. TRBV12-1 is marked as a pseudogene. The CDR3 length is 15 residues. CDR3 residues: CASSQPFGELKTQYF. As DNA, the CDR3 is TGTGCCAGCAGCCAGCCTTTCGGGGAATTAAAGACCCAGTACTTC.

This chain connects TRBV19 to TRBJ2-3; 7 positions agree with TRBD1. Trimming at V came to 5 bases and at J to 4 bases, leaving 3 bases not matched to a gene. Per germline, CDR1 LNHDA and CDR2 SQIVND (reference sequence). The CDR3 is made up of 13 amino acids. Written as DNA, the CDR3 is TGTGCCAGTAGTGGACAGGCGCCAGATACGCAGTATTTT. Amino acid sequence: CASSGQAPDTQYF.

V is TRBV6-6 and J is TRBJ1-2; maybe TRBD1 (6 bases). Trimming cost V 3 bases and J 6 bases, with 11 bases left between them. CDR3 length equals 13 residues. Germline-derived CDR1 and CDR2 are MNHNY and SVGAGI (reference sequence). The CDR3 nucleotides read TGTGCCAGCAGTTATTATCACAGGGATGGCTACACCTTC. Translated: CASSYYHRDGYTF.

This sequence joins TRBV7-3 and TRBJ1-2; 7 bases are a match to TRBD1. CDR1 is SGHTA and CDR2 is FQGTGA in the germline V gene. The CDR3 totals 16 residues. The V gene end was trimmed by 5 bases and the J gene end by 4 bases; junction bases not matched to a gene: 13. The CDR3 is CASSVKGGAPFYGYTF. CDR3 bases: TGTGCCAGCAGCGTTAAAGGGGGCGCGCCCTTCTATGGCTACACCTTC.

CDR3: CASSIWDSSPGQPQHF. The DNA for the CDR3 is TGTGCCAGCAGTATATGGGACTCCTCCCCGGGGCAGCCCCAGCATTTT. V is TRBV6-6 and J is TRBJ1-5; possible D gene TRBD1, 5 bases. Trimming shortened V by 5 bases and J by 7 bases, and 21 bases separated the two germline ends. This CDR3 has 16 residues. The germline gives CDR1 MNHNY, CDR2 SVGAGI (reference sequence).

This chain uses TRBV6-5 with TRBJ1-2, with D maybe TRBD1 (6 bases). CDR1 and CDR2 from the germline V gene are MNHEY and SVGAGI. The CDR3 is 15 amino acids. The germline V and J ends were trimmed by 2 bases and 8 bases, with 18 bases remaining between them. The CDR3 DNA reads as TGTGCCAGCAGTTACGGACAGTACTCCCTTGGCGGCTACACCTTC. Protein sequence: CASSYGQYSLGGYTF.

The chain couples TRBV6-1 to TRBJ2-3; no reliable D call. This CDR3 has 16 amino acids. Germline V gives CDR1 MNHNS, CDR2 SASEGT. The V gene lost 0 bases and the J gene lost 0 bases, with 10 bases spanning the gap. This CDR3 is CASSEARWLSTDTQYF. Here the CDR3 DNA reads TGTGCCAGCAGTGAAGCGAGGTGGCTGAGCACAGATACGCAGTATTTT.

The V call is TRBV29-1, the J call TRBJ2-7; TRBD2 agrees at 13 bases. The CDR3 sequence is 14 residues long. The V and J ends lost 5 bases and 6 bases, in that order; junction bases with no gene match: 7. Germline values: CDR1 SQVTM, CDR2 ANQGSEA. In DNA, the CDR3 is TGCAGCGTTCCTGGACTAGCGGGAGCGGCCGAGCAGTACTTC. This gives the protein CSVPGLAGAAEQYF.

This clone was observed once. This chain links TRBV28 with TRBJ2-5; 10 nucleotides line up with TRBD1. Trimming cost V 4 bases and J 2 bases; bases outside gene matches: 10. CDR3 length: 17 amino acids. Germline assignment: CDR1 MDHEN and CDR2 SYDVKM. In DNA, the CDR3 is TGTGCCAGCAGTTATACCTCCGGGACAGGGGAACAAGAGACCCAGTACTTC. Residues: CASSYTSGTGEQETQYF.

This clone was recorded a few times. The gene calls are TRBV5-1 and TRBJ1-1; tentatively, D is TRBD1 (6 bases). Germline CDR1 reads SGHRS; CDR2 reads YFSETQ. V gave up 1 base and J gave up 2 bases, with 12 bases separating them. CDR3 length: 15 amino acids. CDR3 DNA sequence: TGCGCCAGCAGCTTGACGCCGGGACAAAACACTGAAGCTTTCTTT. Protein sequence: CASSLTPGQNTEAFF.

The V call is TRBV11-2, the J call TRBJ2-3; 8 positions match TRBD2. The CDR3 runs to 18 residues. J lost 3 bases, V lost 0 bases, and 11 bases had no gene match. The germline CDR1 and CDR2 sequences are SGHAT and FQNNGV. CDR3 in amino acids: CASSLDRVRGGTTDTQYF. CDR3 sequence (DNA): TGTGCCAGCAGCTTAGATCGAGTTCGGGGGGGTACTACAGATACGCAGTATTTT.

The V and J genes are TRBV19 and TRBJ2-3, with 11 bases matching TRBD2. Germline lookup yields CDR1 LNHDA and CDR2 SQIVND (reference sequence). CDR3 length equals 17 residues. Trimming cost V 4 bases and J 3 bases; bases outside gene matches: 9. This chain's CDR3 is CASSNPWLAGGTDTQYF. The CDR3 DNA sequence: TGTGCCAGTAGTAACCCCTGGCTAGCGGGAGGAACAGATACGCAGTATTTT.

The chain joins TRBV28 to TRBJ2-7, with a tentative D call TRBD1 (5 bases). CDR1 MDHEN and CDR2 SYDVKM come from the germline V gene. The CDR3 runs 14 residues. V was shortened by 0 bases and J by 4 bases, with 10 bases between the two germline ends. The CDR3 here is CASSLWVGPYEQYF. CDR3 DNA: TGTGCCAGCAGTTTATGGGTGGGGCCGTACGAGCAGTACTTC.

The V and J genes are TRBV28 and TRBJ2-1, with 9 bases that match TRBD1. This CDR3 contains 14 residues. The germline V gene encodes CDR1 MDHEN and CDR2 SYDVKM. V trimming: 4 bases; J trimming: 8 bases; junction bases outside the gene matches: 6. The CDR3 DNA is TGTGCCAGCAGTTCTGGACAGGGGTTGTATGAGCAGTTCTTC. This encodes CASSSGQGLYEQFF.

This chain links TRBV11-2 with TRBJ2-1, with 12 bases that match TRBD2. J gave up 7 bases and V 4 bases, and 5 bases lay outside the gene matches. Germline loops: CDR1 SGHAT, CDR2 FQNNGV. The CDR3 has 15 residues. Here the CDR3 reads CASSSLAGGFNEQFF. In nucleotides, the CDR3 is TGTGCCAGCAGCTCACTAGCGGGAGGTTTTAATGAGCAGTTCTTC.

This clone came up once. The rearrangement links TRBV30 to TRBJ1-1, with D tentatively TRBD1 (5 bases). The CDR3 contains 13 residues. V lost 5 bases, J lost 6 bases, and 16 bases lay in between. CDR1 is GTSNPN, CDR2 SVGIG, per germline (reference sequence). CDR3 nucleotide sequence: TGTGCCTGGCTATATAAGGGGTGGCCTGAAGCTTTCTTT. Translating it yields CAWLYKGWPEAFF.

J is TRBJ2-2 and V is TRBV7-2, with D possibly being TRBD1 (6 bases). Trimming shortened V by 1 base and J by 0 bases, and 9 bases separated the two germline ends. CDR1 is SGHTA, CDR2 FQGNSA, per germline. CDR3 size: 16 residues. The CDR3 region has the DNA TGTGCCAGCAGCTTAGTGGGGACATCGAACACCGGGGAGCTGTTTTTT. Translation: CASSLVGTSNTGELFF.

The V call is TRBV29-1, the J call TRBJ1-2; 10 bases align to TRBD1. The length of the CDR3 is 15 residues. The junction had 11 bases not matched to a gene; V was cut back by 6 bases and J by 4 bases. The germline gives CDR1 SQVTM, CDR2 ANQGSEA. This CDR3 is CSVSLRDRGSYGYTF. The CDR3 region has the DNA TGCAGCGTGTCCCTTCGGGACAGGGGATCCTATGGCTACACCTTC.

J is TRBJ2-1 and V is TRBV6-5, with 14 positions matching TRBD2. The V and J ends lost 6 bases and 14 bases, in that order; junction bases with no gene match: 6. Germline-derived CDR1 and CDR2 are MNHEY and SVGAGI. This CDR3 region has 13 residues. The CDR3 is CASREGLAGEKFF. In DNA form, the CDR3 reads TGTGCCAGCAGGGAGGGACTAGCGGGAGAAAAGTTCTTC.

The CDR3, as DNA: TGCAGCGTTGAAGATCCCCCCGCTTATACAAAATCCTACAATGAGCAGTTCTTC. It is translated as CSVEDPPAYTKSYNEQFF. This chain joins TRBV29-1 and TRBJ2-1; D gene unclear. V gave up 0 bases and J gave up 1 base, with 19 bases separating them. CDR1 SQVTM and CDR2 ANQGSEA come from the germline V gene. CDR3 size: 18 residues.

CDR3 in amino acids: CASSLGNHGGTQYF. The DNA for the CDR3 is TGTGCCAGCAGCTTAGGTAACCACGGTGGGACCCAGTACTTC. This chain uses TRBV7-3 with TRBJ2-5; D ambiguous. There are 14 residues in the CDR3. Germline CDR1 is SGHTA and CDR2 is FQGTGA. V gave up 2 bases and J gave up 7 bases, with 14 bases separating them. Supplemented by reference TRBV7-3 and TRBJ2-5, the full variable domain reads GAGVSQTPSNKVTEKGKYVELRCDPISGHTALYWYRQSLGQGPEFLIYFQGTGAADDSGLPNDRFFAVRPEGSVSTLKIQRTERGDSAVYLCASSLGNHGGTQYFGPGTRLLVL.